These 12 T cell receptor beta chains came from one sample sequenced in a study of CD8 T cells in Susac syndrome. Random hexamers primed reverse transcription of about 0.45 to 1 ug RNA. TCRdb ran MiXCR on the immunoSEQ multiplex PCR reads and lists one entry per CDR3 protein. This sample carries more than 75,000 distinct CDR3 sequences, about 93% of them seen once, and the ten largest clones take around 0.3%. The source material was CD8+ T cells from PBMCs. The receptors stem from a human donor in good health.

The chain links TRBV12-3 or TRBV12-4 to TRBJ1-2, with 10 bases identical to TRBD1. The CDR3 loop spans 15 amino acids. Trimming at V came to 6 bases and at J to 8 bases, leaving 12 bases not matched to a gene. CDR3 nucleotide sequence: TGTGCCAGCAGCTCACCGCGACAGGGGGCTCGGGGCTACACCTTC. Translation: CASSSPRQGARGYTF.

The chain is built from TRBV30 and TRBJ1-5; D uncertain. V was clipped by 5 bases and J by 0 bases, with 14 bases between them. Germline V gene lookup returns CDR1 GTSNPN and CDR2 SVGIG (reference sequence). The CDR3 spans 15 residues. CDR3 sequence (DNA): TGTGCCTGGTCCAACGGAGGAGTTAGCAATCAGCCCCAGCATTTT. Residues: CAWSNGGVSNQPQHF.

CDR3 sequence (DNA): TGTGCCAGCAGCGTAGACCCTGCGGGGATCGATGAGCAGTTCTTC. It codes for CASSVDPAGIDEQFF. The V gene is TRBV9, the J gene TRBJ2-1; maybe TRBD2 (6 bases). CDR1 is SGDLS and CDR2 is YYNGEE in the germline V gene. The CDR3 totals 15 residues. V shed 0 bases and J shed 8 bases, with 15 bases lying between them.

The chain carries TRBV7-8 and TRBJ2-2; TRBD2 matches 13 bases. Germline lookup yields CDR1 SGHVS and CDR2 FQNEAQ. This CDR3 has 13 residues. V dropped 10 bases and J dropped 6; count of bases not matched to a gene: 2. CDR3 sequence: CAIGTSGAGELFF. CDR3 sequence (DNA): TGTGCCATCGGGACTAGCGGGGCCGGGGAGCTGTTTTTT.

V and J are TRBV4-1 and TRBJ1-2; perhaps TRBD1 as D (6 bases). The CDR3 consists of 16 residues. V lost 0 bases and J 4 bases, leaving 15 bases between the germline ends. Germline CDR1 MGHRA, CDR2 YSYEKL. The CDR3 DNA reads TGCGCCAGCAGCCAAGAGGGGGGCCCCCAATTCTATGGCTACACCTTC. Translating it yields CASSQEGGPQFYGYTF.

This sequence joins TRBV7-9 and TRBJ2-5; D perhaps matches TRBD1 (6 bases). The germline V gene has CDR1 SEHNR and CDR2 FQNEAQ (reference sequence). V dropped 1 base and J dropped 3 bases, with 15 bases sitting between them. CDR3 size: 16 residues. The CDR3 region is CASSLGRGDNKETQYF. CDR3 sequence (DNA): TGTGCCAGCAGCTTAGGAAGAGGGGACAATAAAGAGACCCAGTACTTC.

The chain joins TRBV6-2 or TRBV6-3 to TRBJ2-7; no firm D call. Germline V lookup: CDR1 MNHEY, CDR2 SVGEGT. Trimming stripped 5 bases from V and 4 bases from J, with 6 bases between. The CDR3 totals 11 residues. As DNA, the CDR3 is TGTGCCAGCAGTACGAGTTACGAGCAGTACTTC. It specifies CASSTSYEQYF.

CDR3 nucleotide sequence: TGTGCCAGCAGCCAATCTGGGTGGGCTAACTATGGCTACACCTTC. As protein: CASSQSGWANYGYTF. The rearrangement uses TRBV14 and TRBJ1-2; D gene uncertain. The CDR3 covers 15 residues. The germline V gene has CDR1 SGHDN and CDR2 FVKESK. Trimming cost V 2 bases and J 0 bases, with 10 bases left between them.

The chain has TRBV20-1 and TRBJ1-6; D possibly corresponds to TRBD1 (6 bases). The CDR3 spans 16 residues. The V end lost 2 bases, the J end lost 6 bases, and 17 bases lay between the germline ends. Looked up from germline, CDR1 is DFQATT and CDR2 is SNEGSKA (reference sequence). As DNA, the CDR3 is TGCAGTGCTAGACTGATACCGGGACAAAGTAATTCACCCCTCCACTTT. Translating it yields CSARLIPGQSNSPLHF.

The rearrangement links TRBV9 to TRBJ2-3; the D gene is possibly TRBD2 (6 bases). Trimming removed 4 bases at V and 2 bases at J, with 14 bases between. The germline gives CDR1 SGDLS, CDR2 YYNGEE. This CDR3 is 15 amino acids long. The DNA of the CDR3 is TGTGCCAGCAGCCCCGATCCGGGGGTCACAGATACGCAGTATTTT. It is translated as CASSPDPGVTDTQYF.

This clonotype was found once. The CDR3 region has the DNA TGCAGCGCCCGCGGGGGGGAGTCCTACGAGCAGTACTTC. As protein: CSARGGESYEQYF. The chain has TRBV29-1 and TRBJ2-7; 9 nucleotides line up with TRBD2. The CDR3 has 13 amino acids. V dropped 7 bases and J dropped 1; count of bases not matched to a gene: 5. Germline V CDR1 and CDR2: SQVTM, ANQGSEA.

The chain has TRBV7-8 and TRBJ2-5; 13 nucleotides line up with TRBD2. V lost 4 bases, J lost 1 base, and 6 bases stayed unmatched. Germline loops: CDR1 SGHVS, CDR2 FQNEAQ. The CDR3 runs 17 residues. The CDR3 bases are TGTGCCAGCAGCTCCTCGACTAGCGGGGGGATCCAAGAGACCCAGTACTTC. This codes for CASSSSTSGGIQETQYF.